Listed below are T cell receptor beta chains from one sample, sequenced in a study of T cell responses to AZD1222 COVID-19 vaccine. Assay used: immunoSEQ multiplex PCR; TCRdb lists only in-frame clones, some missing. The sample lists 150,000 to 200,000 clones, under 95% occurring once. This specimen consisted of peripheral blood, obtained 28 days after the second AZD1222 dose. These receptors originate from an adult who received the AZD1222 COVID-19 vaccine. CDR3s include the opening cysteine and the closing phenylalanine or tryptophan. A D gene is named only where the DNA matches it firmly. For some rows the clone size is stated as once, few or many, or as a class when expanded; others skip it.

len,d_gene,v_gene,abundance,j_gene,CDR3aa,CDR3nt
13,NA,TRBV3-1/TRBV3-2,NA,TRBJ2-7,CASSQRVPGEQYF,TGTGCCAGCAGCCAAAGAGTACCAGGCGAGCAGTACTTC
13,NA,TRBV7-9,NA,TRBJ1-2,CASSLAGMIGYTF,TGTGCCAGCAGCTTAGCAGGGATGATTGGCTACACCTTC
12,NA,TRBV11-3,NA,TRBJ2-7,CASSLRRAGWYF,TGTGCCAGCAGCTTACGACGGGCAGGTTGGTACTTC
15,NA,TRBV19,NA,TRBJ2-2,CASSRGTTYTGELFF,TGTGCCAGTAGTAGGGGGACGACTTACACCGGGGAGCTGTTTTTT
18,TRBD1,TRBV18,NA,TRBJ1-5,CASSRPGTGGVSNQPQHF,TGTGCCAGCTCCCGGCCCGGGACAGGGGGCGTGAGCAATCAGCCCCAGCATTTT
13,NA,TRBV2,once,TRBJ2-7,CASTYSIDYEQYF,TGTGCCAGCACTTATTCGATTGACTACGAGCAGTACTTC
16,TRBD1,TRBV5-8,NA,TRBJ2-7,CASSARIGTASYEQYF,TGTGCCAGCAGCGCAAGAATTGGGACAGCCTCCTACGAGCAGTACTTC
14,NA,TRBV5-5,NA,TRBJ2-1,CASSSRGGYNEQFF,TGTGCCAGCAGCTCCCGGGGAGGCTACAATGAGCAGTTCTTC
13,NA,TRBV2,NA,TRBJ2-7,CASKKDGIYEQYF,TGTGCCAGTAAAAAGGACGGGATCTACGAGCAGTACTTC
13,TRBD2,TRBV27,NA,TRBJ2-1,CASRFGRVNEQFF,TGTGCCAGCAGATTCGGGAGGGTGAATGAGCAGTTCTTC
15,TRBD1,TRBV28,NA,TRBJ1-2,CASSLSGQGLNGYTF,TGTGCCAGCAGTTTATCGGGACAGGGTTTAAATGGCTACACCTTC
15,NA,TRBV19,once,TRBJ1-1,CASSITTGDNTEAFF,TGTGCCAGTAGTATAACGACGGGGGATAACACTGAAGCTTTCTTT
15,TRBD1,TRBV30,NA,TRBJ1-6,CAWRARQGAYSPLHF,TGTGCCTGGAGAGCCCGACAGGGGGCTTATTCACCCCTCCACTTT
13,NA,TRBV18,NA,TRBJ1-5,CASSQGFNQPQHF,TGTGCCAGCTCACAGGGATTCAATCAGCCCCAGCATTTT
19,NA,TRBV5-1,once,TRBJ2-7,CASQRVPGLWGQSSYEQYF,TGCGCCAGCCAAAGAGTCCCGGGGCTGTGGGGACAAAGCTCCTACGAGCAGTACTTC
16,TRBD2,TRBV9,NA,TRBJ2-7,CASSTYTSGRGYEQYF,TGTGCCAGCAGCACCTACACCAGCGGGAGGGGCTACGAGCAGTACTTC
16,TRBD2,TRBV5-1,once,TRBJ2-1,CASSEDGSGRYNEQFF,TGCGCCAGCAGCGAAGATGGTAGCGGGAGGTACAATGAGCAGTTCTTC
13,NA,TRBV2,NA,TRBJ1-1,CASSVGMNTEAFF,TGTGCCAGCAGTGTAGGTATGAACACTGAAGCTTTCTTT
15,TRBD2,TRBV5-1,NA,TRBJ2-1,CASSSGGRSGGEQFF,TGCGCCAGCAGCTCGGGGGGGCGATCCGGTGGTGAGCAGTTCTTC
17,TRBD1,TRBV19,NA,TRBJ1-4,CASSPRGQGVSDEKLFF,TGTGCCAGTAGTCCTCGGGGACAGGGAGTTTCTGATGAAAAACTGTTTTTT
12,NA,TRBV2,NA,TRBJ2-5,CASGWGKETQYF,TGTGCCAGCGGATGGGGAAAAGAGACCCAGTACTTC
14,TRBD1,TRBV7-3,NA,TRBJ2-5,CASSFAGQGETQYF,TGTGCCAGCAGCTTCGCAGGACAGGGAGAGACCCAGTACTTC
15,TRBD2,TRBV19,few,TRBJ2-3,CASSVGGRAADTQYF,TGTGCCAGTAGCGTCGGCGGGAGGGCCGCAGATACGCAGTATTTT
13,NA,TRBV2,NA,TRBJ2-7,CASVDWAGNEQYF,TGTGCCAGCGTTGACTGGGCGGGAAACGAGCAGTACTTC
15,NA,TRBV30,NA,TRBJ2-1,CAWSAGSGSYNEQFF,TGTGCCTGGAGTGCGGGGTCCGGGTCCTACAATGAGCAGTTCTTC
15,NA,TRBV7-2,NA,TRBJ1-3,CASSFQLPPRNTIYF,TGTGCCAGCAGCTTTCAGCTCCCCCCAAGAAACACCATATATTTT
11,NA,TRBV6-5,NA,TRBJ2-3,CASSYADTQYF,TGTGCCAGCAGTTACGCCGATACGCAGTATTTT